These 26 T cell receptor beta chains originate from one sample sequenced in a study of T cell changes during pregnancy in multiple sclerosis. Clones were read by immunoSEQ multiplex PCR, and TCRdb kept only the in-frame ones, dropping some. The table has fewer than 25,000 clones, 90% seen once. The specimen was CD8+ T cells from peripheral blood mononuclear cells, collected in the third trimester of pregnancy. The source of these receptors is a female donor in good health, enrolled as a control in a pregnancy study.

CDR3 coding DNA: TGCGCCAGCAGTCACCCGACGCGGCTTAGGACCCAGTACTTC. It is translated as CASSHPTRLRTQYF. The J gene is TRBJ2-5, the V gene TRBV23-1; D unclear. TRBV23-1 is annotated as an ORF whose role is uncertain. This CDR3 spans 14 amino acids. V dropped 3 bases and J dropped 7 bases, with 15 bases sitting between them.

The V call is TRBV27, the J call TRBJ2-1; D gene uncertain. The germline gives CDR1 MNHEY, CDR2 SMNVEV (reference sequence). CDR3 length: 12 amino acids. The V end was cut by 6 bases, the J end by 1 base, with 4 bases between. The CDR3 DNA follows: TGTGCCAGCAGCGGGTCCTACAATGAGCAGTTCTTC. Translated: CASSGSYNEQFF.

The chain uses TRBV27 and TRBJ2-4; weak D call: TRBD1 (5 bases). This CDR3 spans 15 amino acids. Germline lookup yields CDR1 MNHEY and CDR2 SMNVEV (reference sequence). V lost 5 bases and J lost 0, with 11 bases in between. The DNA for the CDR3 is TGTGCCAGCAGTAGAAAAGGGGTAGCCAAAAACATTCAGTACTTC. It encodes CASSRKGVAKNIQYF.

This chain links TRBV21-1 with TRBJ2-2; the tabulated D call, TRBD2, remains unverified against the DNA. TRBV21-1 is labeled a pseudogene. This CDR3 is 15 amino acids long. This CDR3 reads CAPVGGREVGGELFF. For the CDR3, the DNA is TGTGCCCCCGTAGGTGGGCGGGAGGTGGGCGGGGAGCTGTTTTTT.

Turning to this clone: At one of its ends the junction is not consistent with the germline gene, which may arise from a read error. The chain couples TRBV7-7 to TRBJ2-5, with TRBD1 as a possible D gene (5 bases). The germline gives CDR1 SSHAT, CDR2 FNYEAQ (reference sequence). CDR3 length: 14 residues. CDR3 nucleotides: TGTGCTAGCAGCTCAGGGCCTGGCCAAGAGACCCAGTACTTC. Translated: CASSSGPGQETQYF.

CDR3 region: CASSPTGGMGEKLFF. In DNA form, the CDR3 reads TGTGCCAGCAGCCCCACAGGGGGAATGGGGGAAAAACTGTTTTTT. The V and J genes are TRBV4-2 and TRBJ1-4, with 8 positions matching TRBD1. J was trimmed by 8 bases and V by 4 bases; bases with no gene match: 9. The CDR3 sequence is 15 residues long. The V gene's germline CDR1 is LGHNA and CDR2 YNFKEQ.

This clone appeared a single time. The chain joins TRBV13 to TRBJ2-1; a weak D match, TRBD2 (6 bases). There are 17 residues in the CDR3. V shed 4 bases and J shed 0 bases, with 16 bases lying between them. CDR1 and CDR2 from the germline V gene are PRHDT and FYEKMQ (reference sequence). The CDR3 loop reads CASSSTLEGPSYNEQFF. In DNA form, the CDR3 reads TGTGCCAGCAGCTCAACTCTGGAGGGGCCCTCCTACAATGAGCAGTTCTTC. Filled out from reference TRBV13 and TRBJ2-1, the complete variable domain reads AAGVIQSPRHLIKEKRETATLKCYPIPRHDTVYWYQQGPGQDPQFLISFYEKMQSDKGSIPDRFSAQQFSDYHSELNMSSLELGDSALYFCASSSTLEGPSYNEQFFGPGTRLTVL.

The chain recombines TRBV4-2 with TRBJ1-6, with TRBD1 matching 9 bases. Germline loops: CDR1 LGHNA, CDR2 YNFKEQ. The V and J ends lost 4 bases and 5 bases, in that order; junction bases with no gene match: 15. The CDR3 covers 19 residues. CDR3 nucleotide sequence: TGTGCCAGCAGCCCCTTAGGGGGGACAGGGAACGTCGATAATTCACCCCTCCACTTT. It is translated as CASSPLGGTGNVDNSPLHF.

The count of this clone is one. This rearrangement joins TRBV5-1 to TRBJ2-7; 8 bases align to TRBD2. Germline loops: CDR1 SGHRS, CDR2 YFSETQ. The CDR3 is made up of 13 amino acids. The V gene end was trimmed by 4 bases and the J gene end by 7 bases; junction bases not matched to a gene: 7. The CDR3 here is CASSMNIAGEQYF. The CDR3 DNA sequence: TGCGCCAGCAGCATGAATATAGCGGGGGAGCAGTACTTC.

The chain carries TRBV27 and TRBJ2-7; TRBD1 matches 8 bases. The CDR3 runs to 14 residues. V lost 2 bases to trimming and J lost 5 bases; unmatched junction nucleotides: 5. Germline CDR1 reads MNHEY; CDR2 reads SMNVEV (reference sequence). CDR3 DNA: TGTGCCAGCAGTTTACAGGGGGCGATCAACGAGCAGTACTTC. Translation: CASSLQGAINEQYF.

Details on this clone: Other DNA sequences from this sample encode an identical CDR3 as well. The genes are TRBV9 and TRBJ2-3, with D unclear. Deletions cut 2 bases from V and 0 bases from J, with 4 bases between. Germline CDR1 SGDLS, CDR2 YYNGEE. The CDR3 contains 13 residues. Here the CDR3 reads CASSVLSTDTQYF. The DNA for the CDR3 is TGTGCCAGCAGCGTTCTAAGCACAGATACGCAGTATTTT. The full variable domain, completed using reference TRBV9 and TRBJ2-3, is DSGVTQTPKHLITATGQRVTLRCSPRSGDLSVYWYQQSLDQGLQFLIQYYNGEERAKGNILERFSAQQFPDLHSELNLSSLELGDSALYFCASSVLSTDTQYFGPGTRLTVL.

This chain connects TRBV29-1 to TRBJ2-1; 12 positions agree with TRBD2. The CDR3 consists of 16 residues. Germline V gene data show CDR1 as SQVTM and CDR2 as ANQGSEA. The junction had 3 bases not matched to a gene; V was cut back by 1 base and J by 2 bases. The DNA for the CDR3 is TGCAGCGTTGAAGCACTAGCGGGAGGAACCTACAATGAGCAGTTCTTC. It codes for CSVEALAGGTYNEQFF.

By share, this clone counts as medium-sized. The J gene is TRBJ2-7, the V gene TRBV15, with TRBD1 matching over 8 bases. The CDR3 runs to 12 residues. CDR1 and CDR2 (germline): LNHNV, YYDKDF (reference sequence). Trimming at V came to 5 bases and at J to 4 bases, leaving 1 base not matched to a gene. CDR3 residues: CATSGQGYEQYF. CDR3 sequence (DNA): TGTGCCACCAGCGGACAGGGTTACGAGCAGTACTTC.

This clone was observed a few times. CDR3 in amino acids: CASSVERNTQYF. CDR3 bases: TGCGCCAGCAGTGTGGAGCGGAATACGCAGTATTTT. V is TRBV10-1 and J is TRBJ2-3; maybe TRBD2 (5 bases). Trimming shortened V by 4 bases and J by 7 bases, and 9 bases separated the two germline ends. The CDR3 is 12 residues long. Per germline, CDR1 WNHNN and CDR2 SYGVQD (reference sequence).

The V gene is TRBV27, the J gene TRBJ2-7, with a tentative D call TRBD2 (6 bases). The CDR3 extends over 13 amino acids. Trimming stripped 5 bases from V and 4 bases from J, with 12 bases between. Germline V gives CDR1 MNHEY, CDR2 SMNVEV (reference sequence). In nucleotides, the CDR3 is TGTGCCAGCAGTGAGCGGGCTCAATACGAGCAGTACTTC. The encoded protein is CASSERAQYEQYF.

The V call is TRBV6-1, the J call TRBJ1-3, with D perhaps TRBD1 (6 bases). The CDR3 extends over 15 amino acids. V lost 0 bases and J lost 3, with 9 bases in between. Germline V CDR1 and CDR2: MNHNS, SASEGT. The CDR3 region is CASSEAEQGGNTIYF. The CDR3 nucleotides read TGTGCCAGCAGTGAAGCTGAACAGGGTGGAAACACCATATATTTT.

V and J are TRBV6-9 and TRBJ2-7; TRBD2 matches at 11 bases. This CDR3 has 16 amino acids. Germline V gives CDR1 MNHGY, CDR2 SVAAGI. V was clipped by 6 bases and J by 2 bases; unmatched bases: 9. DNA for the CDR3: TGTGCCAGCAGACTCGGGACTAGCGGCCCTGCCTACGAGCAGTACTTC. It is translated as CASRLGTSGPAYEQYF.

This clone was recorded once. The chain carries TRBV19 and TRBJ2-3; D might be TRBD1 (5 bases). CDR1 is LNHDA and CDR2 is SQIVND in the germline V gene (reference sequence). CDR3 size: 16 residues. Trimming removed 5 bases from V and 6 bases from J, with 21 bases in between. CDR3 amino acids: CASSSMTATFSDTQYF. The DNA of the CDR3 is TGTGCCAGTAGTTCGATGACAGCTACTTTTTCCGATACGCAGTATTTT.

This chain joins TRBV7-6 and TRBJ1-1; 7 nucleotides agree with TRBD1. The CDR3 contains 16 residues. V lost 5 bases and J lost 1; bases outside the gene matches: 10. Germline-derived CDR1 and CDR2 are SGHVS and FNYEAQ. CDR3 nucleotides: TGTGCCAGCAGCAAAGAGTCCGGGACAGCGAACACTGAAGCTTTCTTT. This translates into CASSKESGTANTEAFF.

The J gene is TRBJ2-3, the V gene TRBV5-1, with TRBD2 matching 11 bases. J gave up 2 bases and V 3 bases, and 5 bases lay outside the gene matches. The CDR3 is 16 residues long. CDR1 is SGHRS, CDR2 YFSETQ, per germline. CDR3 in amino acids: CASSSRLAGITDTQYF. The CDR3 DNA follows: TGCGCCAGCAGCTCGAGACTAGCGGGGATCACAGATACGCAGTATTTT.

J is TRBJ1-4 and V is TRBV30, with D possibly being TRBD1 (6 bases). The germline V gene encodes CDR1 GTSNPN and CDR2 SVGIG (reference sequence). Trimming pared 5 bases from V and 2 bases from J, leaving 9 bases between. CDR3 length: 13 residues. In DNA form, the CDR3 reads TGTGCCTGGGGGGGCCTGACTAATGAAAAACTGTTTTTT. This translates into CAWGGLTNEKLFF. The variable domain in full, with the rest retrieved from reference TRBV30 and TRBJ1-4, is SQTIHQWPATLVQPVGSPLSLECTVEGTSNPNLYWYRQAAGRGLQLLFYSVGIGQISSEVPQNLSASRPQDRQFILSSKKLLLSDSGFYLCAWGGLTNEKLFFGSGTQLSVL.

The chain is built from TRBV28 and TRBJ2-7; 7 bases fit TRBD1. CDR1 is MDHEN, CDR2 SYDVKM, per germline. The J segment lost 2 bases and the V segment lost 5 bases, leaving 6 bases of the junction unmatched. The CDR3 has 14 residues. This chain's CDR3 is CASSQTGTAYEQYF. CDR3 DNA: TGTGCCAGCAGTCAAACCGGGACAGCCTACGAGCAGTACTTC.

CDR3 in amino acids: CASSLDRRDRDGAGANVLTF. DNA for the CDR3: TGCGCCAGCAGCTTGGATAGACGGGACAGGGATGGTGCTGGGGCCAACGTCCTGACTTTC. The genes are TRBV5-1 and TRBJ2-6; 9 bases fit TRBD1. V was pared by 0 bases and J by 2 bases, with 12 bases of the junction left unmatched. The germline V gene has CDR1 SGHRS and CDR2 YFSETQ. This CDR3 spans 20 amino acids.

This chain connects TRBV4-1 to TRBJ2-3; unclear D gene. Between the trimmed V and J ends, which lost 1 base and 5 bases, there was a span of 13 bases. Looked up from germline, CDR1 is MGHRA and CDR2 is YSYEKL. The CDR3 length is 15 residues. CDR3 coding DNA: TGCGCCAGCAGCCAAGTAAGAGCTTTCGGAGATACGCAGTATTTT. Encoded protein: CASSQVRAFGDTQYF.

This chain connects TRBV7-6 to TRBJ2-1; D possibly corresponds to TRBD2 (7 bases). The CDR3 is 17 residues long. The germline V gene encodes CDR1 SGHVS and CDR2 FNYEAQ. Between the trimmed V and J ends, which lost 0 bases and 4 bases, there was a span of 16 bases. The CDR3 reads CASSLASEGGQYNEQFF. DNA for the CDR3: TGTGCCAGCAGCTTAGCTAGTGAGGGGGGGCAGTACAATGAGCAGTTCTTC.

This sequence joins TRBV5-6 and TRBJ2-3; TRBD2 matches at 9 bases. The V gene end was trimmed by 0 bases and the J gene end by 1 base; junction bases not matched to a gene: 3. Germline V CDR1 and CDR2: SGHDT, YYEEEE. The length of the CDR3 is 16 residues. This chain's CDR3 is CASSLAERGGTDTQYF. CDR3 bases: TGTGCCAGCAGCTTGGCCGAGCGGGGGGGCACAGATACGCAGTATTTT.